The 27 T cell receptor beta chains presented below share a single source sample, sequenced in a study of T-cell memory formation after mild COVID-19. TCRdb reprocessed the 5' RACE reads via MiXCR and lists one record per CDR3 protein. The sample contains under 300,000 distinct CDR3 sequences, approximately 7.6% of which appear only once. The sample taken for sequencing was PBMCs or a T cell subset sorted from them (not recorded which). The receptors originated from a man between 18 and 35 years old who had mild COVID-19 (a few samples of this study predate the infection). Cell type and time point are not known.

The gene calls are TRBV29-1 and TRBJ2-7; D might be TRBD2 (5 bases). Trimming stripped 5 bases from V and 6 bases from J, with 17 bases between. Germline CDR1 and CDR2: SQVTM and ANQGSEA. CDR3 size: 13 residues. CDR3 nucleotides: TGCAGCGTTCATGGTTCCCGAGGACTCGAGCAGTACTTC. It encodes CSVHGSRGLEQYF.

This clonotype was observed a few times. The chain employs TRBV2 and TRBJ1-5; 9 bases map to TRBD1. The junction had 18 bases not matched to a gene; V was cut back by 4 bases and J by 2 bases. The germline gives CDR1 SNHLY, CDR2 FYNNEI. The CDR3 has 20 residues. The CDR3 DNA sequence: TGTGCCAGCAGTGTAGGAACGGGACAGGGAGGAAGCAAGCGCAATCAGCCCCAGCATTTT. Translated, it gives CASSVGTGQGGSKRNQPQHF.

This clonotype turned up a few times. The J gene is TRBJ2-5, the V gene TRBV5-1; D might be TRBD2 (6 bases). Germline V gene sequence: CDR1 SGHRS, CDR2 YFSETQ. This CDR3 is built from 14 residues. V was cut by 2 bases and J by 4 bases, with 12 bases left in between. CDR3 DNA: TGCGCCAGCAGCTTAACTAGCTCTCCAGAGACCCAGTACTTC. It translates to CASSLTSSPETQYF.

V gene TRBV20-1 combines with J gene TRBJ1-3; a possible D gene is TRBD1 (6 bases). The CDR3 runs 13 residues. Germline CDR1 reads DFQATT; CDR2 reads SNEGSKA (reference sequence). With 5 bases removed from V and 6 bases from J, the gap between germline ends came to 14 bases. Here the CDR3 reads CSAPQRGANTIYF. The CDR3 bases are TGCAGTGCTCCGCAAAGGGGGGCAAACACCATATATTTT.

The V and J genes are TRBV5-1 and TRBJ1-1, with 10 bases matching TRBD1. Germline assignment: CDR1 SGHRS and CDR2 YFSETQ. Trimming cost V 3 bases and J 4 bases; bases outside gene matches: 6. The CDR3 extends over 15 amino acids. The CDR3 bases are TGCGCCAGCAGCTGGACCGGGACAGGGGCCACTGAAGCTTTCTTT. As protein: CASSWTGTGATEAFF.

This clonotype was counted only a few times. V is TRBV11-2 and J is TRBJ1-1; possibly TRBD1 for D (5 bases). The CDR3 runs to 14 residues. The ends were cut back, 7 bases at V and 2 bases at J, with 14 bases in the middle. Germline V gene data show CDR1 as SGHAT and CDR2 as FQNNGV. The CDR3 is CASTPTGGNTEAFF. DNA for the CDR3: TGTGCCAGCACCCCGACGGGGGGAAACACTGAAGCTTTCTTT.

In its sample, this clonotype was seen a few times. The rearrangement links TRBV5-1 to TRBJ2-5; 10 bases are shared with TRBD2. Trimming at V came to 0 bases and at J to 12 bases, leaving 8 bases not matched to a gene. Germline CDR1 and CDR2: SGHRS and YFSETQ. The CDR3 totals 14 residues. This chain's CDR3 is CASSLVGLAVTKYF. The CDR3 DNA follows: TGCGCCAGCAGCTTGGTCGGACTAGCGGTGACGAAGTACTTC.

This clonotype was counted ten times or more. V is TRBV7-2 and J is TRBJ1-6, with a tentative D call TRBD1 (6 bases). Germline CDR1 is SGHTA and CDR2 is FQGNSA. Trimming shortened V by 5 bases and J by 7 bases, and 15 bases separated the two germline ends. The CDR3 consists of 15 residues. CDR3 DNA: TGTGCCAGCAGCCTGAGCGGGACAAACAATTCACCCCTCCACTTT. Amino acids: CASSLSGTNNSPLHF.

The V call is TRBV6-5, the J call TRBJ2-2; D is uncertain. The CDR3 has 13 amino acids. V lost 0 bases and J lost 6, with 5 bases in between. Germline CDR1 MNHEY, CDR2 SVGAGI. In DNA form, the CDR3 reads TGTGCCAGCAGTTACTCGGGTTCCGGGGAGCTGTTTTTT. This gives the protein CASSYSGSGELFF.

The V and J genes are TRBV20-1 and TRBJ1-2, with TRBD1 identical over 8 bases. CDR3 length equals 12 residues. CDR1 and CDR2 (germline): DFQATT, SNEGSKA (reference sequence). J lost 3 bases, V lost 6 bases, and 3 bases had no gene match. This chain's CDR3 is CSADRGYYGYTF. The CDR3, as DNA: TGCAGTGCCGACAGGGGTTACTATGGCTACACCTTC.

This clonotype has ten or more counts. The CDR3 region has the DNA TGTGCCAGCAGTTTCCCCCCAGGGCGGGCTAACACCGGGGAGCTGTTTTTT. Protein: CASSFPPGRANTGELFF. V gene TRBV28 combines with J gene TRBJ2-2; the D gene could be TRBD1 or TRBD2 (5 bases each). Germline V gene lookup returns CDR1 MDHEN and CDR2 SYDVKM. The germline V and J ends were trimmed by 3 bases and 2 bases, with 16 bases remaining between them. The CDR3 is made up of 17 amino acids.

In this sample, this clonotype turned up many times. The rearrangement links TRBV18 to TRBJ1-1, with D perhaps TRBD1 (5 bases). V was trimmed by 1 base and J by 3 bases, leaving 9 bases between them. Germline V gene lookup returns CDR1 KGHSH and CDR2 LQKENI. The CDR3 sequence is 14 residues long. The CDR3 DNA reads as TGTGCCAGCTCACCACTCGGGGACTACACTGAAGCTTTCTTT. Residues: CASSPLGDYTEAFF.

The J gene is TRBJ2-5, the V gene TRBV7-3, with 9 bases matching TRBD1. V gave up 5 bases and J gave up 5 bases; unmatched junction bases: 9. This CDR3 comprises 15 residues. CDR1 is SGHTA, CDR2 FQGTGA, per germline. The CDR3 DNA follows: TGTGCCAGCAGCCGGGGACAGGGTAATTGGGAGACCCAGTACTTC. This translates into CASSRGQGNWETQYF. Variable domain in full (rest from reference TRBV7-3 and TRBJ2-5): GAGVSQTPSNKVTEKGKYVELRCDPISGHTALYWYRQSLGQGPEFLIYFQGTGAADDSGLPNDRFFAVRPEGSVSTLKIQRTERGDSAVYLCASSRGQGNWETQYFGPGTRLLVL.

The J gene is TRBJ1-3, the V gene TRBV5-1; 9 nucleotides align to TRBD1. Germline V lookup: CDR1 SGHRS, CDR2 YFSETQ. After removal of 4 bases from V and 0 bases from J, the junction contained 5 bases not matched to a gene. The CDR3 is made up of 16 amino acids. The CDR3 nucleotides read TGCGCCAGCAGCCCTGGGGACAGGGACTCTGGAAACACCATATATTTT. This gives the protein CASSPGDRDSGNTIYF.

There are a few counts of this clonotype. This chain uses TRBV27 with TRBJ1-1; TRBD1 agrees at 7 bases. Germline trimming cut 6 bases from V and 6 bases from J; bases unmatched to any gene: 22. This CDR3 has 18 amino acids. Germline V gene data show CDR1 as MNHEY and CDR2 as SMNVEV (reference sequence). The CDR3 region is CASSPRGGGALGYPEAFF. CDR3 DNA: TGTGCCAGCAGCCCCCGAGGAGGGGGCGCGTTAGGGTATCCTGAAGCTTTCTTT.

CDR3 in DNA: TGTGCCAGCAGCCCCCGGACAGGGAATGTGAGGGAGACCCAGTACTTC. Translated, it gives CASSPRTGNVRETQYF. The rearrangement uses TRBV11-2 and TRBJ2-5; 8 bases match TRBD1. Germline V gene sequence: CDR1 SGHAT, CDR2 FQNNGV. The CDR3 has 16 amino acids. The V gene end was trimmed by 5 bases and the J gene end by 5 bases; junction bases not matched to a gene: 13. Combining the CDR3 with reference TRBV11-2 and TRBJ2-5 gives the whole variable domain EAGVAQSPRYKIIEKRQSVAFWCNPISGHATLYWYQQILGQGPKLLIQFQNNGVVDDSQLPKDRFSAERLKGVDSTLKIQPAKLEDSAVYLCASSPRTGNVRETQYFGPGTRLLVL.

This clonotype came up a few times. The chain carries TRBV11-1 and TRBJ2-7; 8 bases match TRBD1. The CDR3 length is 14 residues. The J segment lost 2 bases and the V segment lost 5 bases, leaving 5 bases of the junction unmatched. Germline V lookup: CDR1 SGHAT, CDR2 FQDESV (reference sequence). DNA for the CDR3: TGTGCCAGCAGCGACCGGGACAGGACCTACGAGCAGTACTTC. It is translated as CASSDRDRTYEQYF.

The table lists this clonotype with a few counts. The chain combines TRBV20-1 with TRBJ2-3, with 7 bases lining up with TRBD2. The CDR3 length is 15 residues. Germline assignment: CDR1 DFQATT and CDR2 SNEGSKA (reference sequence). The junction had 8 bases not matched to a gene; V was cut back by 5 bases and J by 0 bases. The CDR3 DNA sequence: TGCAGTGCTTATCCTAGCGGACTTAGCACAGATACGCAGTATTTT. This gives the protein CSAYPSGLSTDTQYF.

This clonotype occurred many times. The chain carries TRBV12-3 or TRBV12-4 and TRBJ2-2; 7 positions agree with TRBD1. The CDR3 has 17 residues. Trimming cost V 7 bases and J 4 bases; bases outside gene matches: 15. The CDR3 sequence is CASKNTGEKGSTGELFF. The CDR3 coding sequence is TGTGCCAGCAAAAATACAGGGGAGAAAGGGAGCACCGGGGAGCTGTTTTTT.

This clonotype showed up many times. The V call is TRBV4-3, the J call TRBJ2-3, with D unclear. The V end lost 3 bases, the J end lost 7 bases, and 5 bases lay between the germline ends. CDR3 length: 11 residues. Germline V gene data show CDR1 as LGHNA and CDR2 as YSLEER. The CDR3 loop is CASSQGHTQYF. DNA for the CDR3: TGCGCCAGCAGCCAGGGTCATACGCAGTATTTT.

The chain employs TRBV7-9 and TRBJ1-2, with D uncertain. There are 15 residues in the CDR3. Deletions cut 1 base from V and 4 bases from J, with 13 bases between. Germline V gene sequence: CDR1 SEHNR, CDR2 FQNEAQ (reference sequence). The CDR3 loop is CASSLEGVAVYGYTF. The CDR3 DNA follows: TGTGCCAGCAGCTTAGAGGGAGTGGCGGTCTATGGCTACACCTTC. Based on the CDR3 plus reference TRBV7-9 and TRBJ1-2, the full variable domain is DTGVSQNPRHKITKRGQNVTFRCDPISEHNRLYWYRQTLGQGPEFLTYFQNEAQLEKSRLLSDRFSAERPKGSFSTLEIQRTEQGDSAMYLCASSLEGVAVYGYTFGSGTRLTVV.

This clonotype has only a few counts. CDR3 in DNA: TGCAGCTTAAAAACAGGGGCTGGCACTGAAGCTTTCTTT. Its translation: CSLKTGAGTEAFF. V and J are TRBV29-1 and TRBJ1-1; the match to TRBD1 covers 7 bases. This CDR3 region has 13 residues. Per germline, CDR1 SQVTM and CDR2 ANQGSEA. The V gene end was trimmed by 8 bases and the J gene end by 4 bases; junction bases not matched to a gene: 10.

This chain joins TRBV5-6 and TRBJ1-2; 10 nucleotides agree with TRBD1. The CDR3 extends over 14 amino acids. V shed 4 bases, J shed 8 bases, and the junction held 8 bases outside the gene matches. Germline CDR1 and CDR2: SGHDT and YYEEEE. The CDR3: CASSPGTGAGGYTF. In DNA form, the CDR3 reads TGTGCCAGCAGCCCCGGGACAGGGGCGGGCGGCTACACCTTC.

V is TRBV20-1 and J is TRBJ1-2, with D perhaps matching TRBD1 (5 bases). The CDR3 extends over 13 amino acids. The germline V gene encodes CDR1 DFQATT and CDR2 SNEGSKA (reference sequence). Trimming took off 0 bases at V and 6 bases at J, with 11 bases between the two ends. This CDR3 reads CSAREGRIDGYTF. CDR3 DNA sequence: TGCAGTGCTAGAGAGGGACGGATCGATGGCTACACCTTC.

This clonotype was seen at least ten times. The chain has TRBV11-2 and TRBJ2-4; a weak D match, TRBD2 (6 bases). In germline, CDR1 is SGHAT, CDR2 FQNNGV. The V gene lost 2 bases and the J gene lost 5 bases, with 13 bases spanning the gap. This CDR3 contains 15 residues. In DNA, the CDR3 is TGTGCCAGCAGCTTACACGAGGGACTCCAAAACATTCAGTACTTC. Translated: CASSLHEGLQNIQYF.

The chain uses TRBV7-9 and TRBJ1-2; 7 bases line up with TRBD1. CDR3 size: 14 residues. V was clipped by 3 bases and J by 8 bases; unmatched bases: 9. Germline V gene data show CDR1 as SEHNR and CDR2 as FQNEAQ (reference sequence). DNA for the CDR3: TGTGCCAGCAGCTTTGACAGGGCTTCCGGAGGCTACACCTTC. Encoded protein: CASSFDRASGGYTF.

The rearrangement links TRBV24-1 to TRBJ2-5; 7 nucleotides align to TRBD2. Unmatched junction bases numbered 8, after V lost 3 bases and J lost 5 bases. The CDR3 covers 15 residues. Germline V lookup: CDR1 KGHDR, CDR2 SFDVKD. The CDR3 region has the DNA TGTGCCACCAGTGATACCACTAGCGCGGGGGAGACCCAGTACTTC. As protein: CATSDTTSAGETQYF.